This entry lists 5 T cell receptor beta chains sequenced from one sample in a study of blood T cells in healthy people across ages. PCR was performed a second time for about 6 to 12 cycles using a sample-barcoded 5' primer and a J-beta primer mix. Each CDR3 protein is one row after TCRdb ran MiXCR on the 5' RACE reads. Here the sample spans about a million distinct CDR3 sequences, around 54% being singletons. The specimen sequenced was blood. The receptors stem from a woman aged 55-70 years in good health.

With respect to this clonotype: A junction end diverges from the germline sequence, so it may reflect a read error. V usage is TRBV28 and J usage is TRBJ2-4; 8 bases line up with TRBD1. The J call may not be correct, given that the DNA end is closer to TRBJ2-7. The CDR3 is 14 amino acids. Germline V lookup: CDR1 MDHEN, CDR2 SYDVKM. This CDR3 is CVSSPGQAPYEQYF. CDR3 nucleotides: TGTGTCAGCAGCCCGGGACAGGCCCCCTACGAGCAGTACTTC.

The genes are TRBV20-1 and TRBJ2-3, with D hard to call. Trimming removed 4 bases at V and 5 bases at J, with 7 bases between. Germline loops: CDR1 DFQATT, CDR2 SNEGSKA (reference sequence). The CDR3 consists of 11 residues. CDR3 sequence: CSATVVDTQYF. DNA for the CDR3: TGCAGTGCTACTGTCGTAGATACGCAGTATTTT.

This chain joins TRBV3-1 and TRBJ2-1, with unresolved D. The V gene lost 4 bases and the J gene lost 8 bases, with 15 bases spanning the gap. The germline V gene encodes CDR1 LGHDT and CDR2 YNNKEL (reference sequence). This CDR3 contains 14 residues. The CDR3 coding sequence is TGTGCCAGCAGCCCCCAAAGAGGAGTGTATGAGCAGTTCTTC. Translating it yields CASSPQRGVYEQFF.

This clonotype occurred once. The V and J genes are TRBV5-8 and TRBJ2-1, with TRBD1 matching over 7 bases. Per germline, CDR1 SGHTS and CDR2 YDEGEE. CDR3 length: 15 residues. V gave up 4 bases and J gave up 7 bases; unmatched junction bases: 11. Here the CDR3 reads CASSQTGTTRNEQFF. CDR3 coding DNA: TGTGCCAGCAGCCAGACAGGGACAACAAGGAATGAGCAGTTCTTC.

This clonotype turned up a few times. The chain recombines TRBV6-6 with TRBJ2-5, with TRBD2 as a possible D gene (5 bases). The germline V and J ends were trimmed by 5 bases and 5 bases, with 12 bases remaining between them. Germline CDR1 is MNHNY and CDR2 is SVGAGI (reference sequence). The CDR3 runs 13 residues. The DNA of the CDR3 is TGTGCCAGCAGTCCCGGGAACCCGGAGACCCAGTACTTC. As protein: CASSPGNPETQYF.